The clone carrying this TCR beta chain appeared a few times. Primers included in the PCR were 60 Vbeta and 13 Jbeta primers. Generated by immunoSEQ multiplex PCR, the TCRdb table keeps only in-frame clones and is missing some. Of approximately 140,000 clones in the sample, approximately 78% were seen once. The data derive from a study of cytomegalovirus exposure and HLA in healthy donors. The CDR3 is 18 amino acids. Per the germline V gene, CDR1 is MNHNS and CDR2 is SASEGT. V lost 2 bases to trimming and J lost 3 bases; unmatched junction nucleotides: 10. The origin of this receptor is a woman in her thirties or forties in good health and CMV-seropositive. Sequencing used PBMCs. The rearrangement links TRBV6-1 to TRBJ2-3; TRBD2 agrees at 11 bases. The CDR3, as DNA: TGTGCCAGCAGTGAAAATTGGGGTAGCGGGGGGGCAACAGATACGCAGTATTTT. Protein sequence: CASSENWGSGGATDTQYF.